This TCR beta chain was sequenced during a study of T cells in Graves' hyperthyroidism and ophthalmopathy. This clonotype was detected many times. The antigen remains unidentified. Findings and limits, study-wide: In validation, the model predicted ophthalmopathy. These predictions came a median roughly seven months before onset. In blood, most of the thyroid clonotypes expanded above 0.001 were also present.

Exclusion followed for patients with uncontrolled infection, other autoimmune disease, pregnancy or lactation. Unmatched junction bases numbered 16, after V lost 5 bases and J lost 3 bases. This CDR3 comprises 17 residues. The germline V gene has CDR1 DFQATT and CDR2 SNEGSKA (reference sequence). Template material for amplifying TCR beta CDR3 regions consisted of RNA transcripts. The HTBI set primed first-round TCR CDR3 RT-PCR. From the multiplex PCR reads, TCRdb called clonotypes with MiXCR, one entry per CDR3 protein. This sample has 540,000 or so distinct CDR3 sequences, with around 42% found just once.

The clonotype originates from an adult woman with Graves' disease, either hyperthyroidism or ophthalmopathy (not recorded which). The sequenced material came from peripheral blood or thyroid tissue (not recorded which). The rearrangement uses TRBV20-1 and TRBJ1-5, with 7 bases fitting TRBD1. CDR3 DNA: TGCAGTGCTTCTACAGGGGATGCAGTAAGTGTCAATCAGCCCCAGCATTTT. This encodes CSASTGDAVSVNQPQHF.